The 15 T cell receptor beta chains below come from one sample, sequenced in a study of T cells in Graves' hyperthyroidism and ophthalmopathy. The source material, RNA transcripts, was used to amplify TCR beta CDR3 regions. HTBI primers were the set used in a first-round RT-PCR of the TCR CDR3. MiXCR, run by TCRdb on the multiplex PCR reads, gives a single entry per CDR3 protein. The sample shows fewer than 450,000 distinct CDR3 sequences, roughly a sixth of them seen only once. The sequenced sample consisted of blood. The receptors here all came from a woman in her twenties or thirties with Graves' hyperthyroidism that later progressed to Graves' ophthalmopathy.

CDR3 bases: TGTGCCAGCAGCTTAGGACTAGCGGGAGGGATCACCGGGGAGCTGTTTTTT. This translates into CASSLGLAGGITGELFF. This chain links TRBV13 with TRBJ2-2; 13 bases line up with TRBD2. The CDR3 runs to 17 residues. With 0 bases clipped from V and 4 bases from J, the junction kept 2 bases outside the gene matches. From germline, CDR1 is PRHDT and CDR2 FYEKMQ (reference sequence).

At least ten counts were recorded for this clonotype. The genes are TRBV24-1 and TRBJ1-2; 9 bases fit TRBD1. The junction had 2 bases not matched to a gene; V was cut back by 4 bases and J by 3 bases. CDR3 length equals 14 residues. The germline V gene encodes CDR1 KGHDR and CDR2 SFDVKD. The CDR3 is CATSDGTGYYGYTF. The CDR3 region has the DNA TGTGCCACCAGTGACGGGACAGGGTACTATGGCTACACCTTC.

This clonotype was detected many times. J is TRBJ2-3 and V is TRBV28; D call uncertain. Germline V lookup: CDR1 MDHEN, CDR2 SYDVKM. This CDR3 is 12 amino acids long. The ends were cut back, 4 bases at V and 11 bases at J, with 13 bases in the middle. The CDR3 here is CASSSSRHRQYF. Here the CDR3 DNA reads TGTGCCAGCAGTTCCTCCAGACATAGGCAGTATTTT.

The chain recombines TRBV6-5 with TRBJ2-4, with D possibly TRBD1 on 5 matching bases. The germline CDR1 and CDR2 sequences are MNHEY and SVGAGI. Trimming shortened V by 2 bases and J by 0 bases, and 20 bases separated the two germline ends. This CDR3 is 19 amino acids long. The DNA for the CDR3 is TGTGCCAGCAGTTACAGTTCCAATGACAGACCGATAGCCAAAAACATTCAGTACTTC. This codes for CASSYSSNDRPIAKNIQYF.

CDR3 coding DNA: TGTGCCACCAGTGACCGTGGACAGCCAAAAGAGACCCAGTACTTC. Protein: CATSDRGQPKETQYF. The gene calls are TRBV24-1 and TRBJ2-5, with D possibly being TRBD1 (6 bases). V dropped 4 bases and J dropped 3 bases, with 14 bases sitting between them. Germline values: CDR1 KGHDR, CDR2 SFDVKD. This CDR3 contains 15 residues.

The chain couples TRBV7-9 to TRBJ2-1; TRBD2 matches at 14 bases. Unmatched junction bases numbered 10, after V lost 2 bases and J lost 7 bases. CDR3 length equals 18 residues. Germline V gives CDR1 SEHNR, CDR2 FQNEAQ (reference sequence). CDR3 residues: CASSLFGWTSGGNNEQFF. CDR3 nucleotide sequence: TGTGCCAGCAGCTTATTTGGGTGGACTAGCGGGGGGAATAATGAGCAGTTCTTC.

There are many counts of this clonotype. The chain has TRBV10-3 and TRBJ2-4, with D perhaps TRBD1 (6 bases). This CDR3 is 15 amino acids long. CDR1 ENHRY and CDR2 SYGVKD come from the germline V gene. V was trimmed by 11 bases and J by 0 bases, leaving 17 bases between them. CDR3 coding DNA: TGTGCCCCCTGTTGCCCAGGGGAAGCCAAAAACATTCAGTACTTC. It yields the protein CAPCCPGEAKNIQYF.

The chain recombines TRBV4-2 with TRBJ2-7, with 8 bases that match TRBD2. The V and J ends lost 0 bases and 3 bases, in that order; junction bases with no gene match: 10. This CDR3 is 17 amino acids long. CDR1 and CDR2 from the germline V gene are LGHNA and YNFKEQ. The CDR3 nucleotides read TGTGCCAGCAGCCAAGAGTTCGGGGGGGCCAGGAACTACGAGCAGTACTTC. Translating gives CASSQEFGGARNYEQYF.

This clonotype has ten or more counts. The rearrangement links TRBV27 to TRBJ2-7; D assignment may be TRBD1 or TRBD2 (5 bases each). The CDR3 spans 14 residues. Germline V CDR1 and CDR2: MNHEY, SMNVEV (reference sequence). With 3 bases removed from V and 5 bases from J, the gap between germline ends came to 14 bases. The CDR3 nucleotides read TGTGCCAGCAGTTTGTCCGGGACGGGGAACGAGCAGTACTTC. This translates into CASSLSGTGNEQYF.

This clonotype was counted between two and nine times. The chain couples TRBV5-1 to TRBJ2-2; D unresolved. Trimming pared 6 bases from V and 6 bases from J, leaving 9 bases between. The CDR3 loop spans 12 amino acids. Germline CDR1 reads SGHRS; CDR2 reads YFSETQ. In nucleotides, the CDR3 is TGCGCCAGCACTCCTCAGGCCGGGGAGCTGTTTTTT. Encoded protein: CASTPQAGELFF.

In this sample, this clonotype turned up many times. V gene TRBV2 combines with J gene TRBJ1-4; D gene unclear. The CDR3 is 13 amino acids. Trimming shortened V by 7 bases and J by 10 bases, and 16 bases separated the two germline ends. The germline gives CDR1 SNHLY, CDR2 FYNNEI. The CDR3 sequence: CASNPTLSRKLFF. In nucleotides, the CDR3 is TGTGCCAGCAATCCAACTTTGTCCCGAAAACTGTTTTTT.

A few counts support this clonotype. This sequence joins TRBV19 and TRBJ1-1, with D possibly matching TRBD1 (5 bases). V dropped 9 bases and J dropped 0 bases, with 17 bases sitting between them. CDR1 is LNHDA and CDR2 is SQIVND in the germline V gene (reference sequence). CDR3 size: 15 residues. As DNA, the CDR3 is TGTGCCAGCCAAAGGACATTTTCCATGAACACTGAAGCTTTCTTT. It translates to CASQRTFSMNTEAFF.

Ten or more counts support this clonotype. The chain combines TRBV29-1 with TRBJ2-1; D uncertain. CDR3 length: 12 amino acids. The germline V gene encodes CDR1 SQVTM and CDR2 ANQGSEA. With 8 bases removed from V and 9 bases from J, the gap between germline ends came to 17 bases. The CDR3 DNA follows: TGCAGCCCTTTATCGGGTTTCGGTGAGCAGTTCTTC. Its translation: CSPLSGFGEQFF.

This clonotype was observed a few times. The V call is TRBV19, the J call TRBJ2-7; possibly TRBD2 for D (7 bases). Germline V gene lookup returns CDR1 LNHDA and CDR2 SQIVND (reference sequence). This CDR3 spans 11 amino acids. V lost 7 bases to trimming and J lost 6 bases, with 10 bases between them. CDR3 loop: CASMRGPEQYF. The DNA for the CDR3 is TGTGCCAGTATGCGGGGGCCCGAGCAGTACTTC. The whole variable domain, remainder taken from reference TRBV19 and TRBJ2-7, is DGGITQSPKYLFRKEGQNVTLSCEQNLNHDAMYWYRQDPGQGLRLIYYSQIVNDFQKGDIAEGYSVSREKKESFPLTVTSAQKNPTAFYLCASMRGPEQYFGPGTRLTVT.

About this clonotype itself: This sequence may be a read error, since a much larger clone differs from it by one base. The chain employs TRBV10-3 and TRBJ2-2; 9 positions agree with TRBD2. This CDR3 spans 15 amino acids. The germline gives CDR1 ENHRY, CDR2 SYGVKD. J lost 7 bases, V lost 5 bases, and 8 bases had no gene match. The CDR3 region is CAISQAGGLGGELFF. Written as DNA, the CDR3 is TGTGCCATCAGTCAGGCGGGAGGGCTGGGCGGGGAGCTGTTTTTT.